This T cell receptor beta chain is drawn from a study of post-analysis software for immune sequencing data. General study points: Normalized Chao1 diversity was significantly lower in multiple sclerosis patients than in controls.

cDNA libraries of TCR beta carried unique molecular identifiers. There were about 1 to 10 million T cells, and around 500,000 cDNA molecules came from them. Each CDR3 protein is one row after TCRdb ran MiXCR on the PCR reads. The sample yields about 500,000 distinct CDR3 sequences, around 40% seen once. In this sample, this clonotype turned up a few times. As yet, its antigen is unknown. This TCR derives from a girl aged 10 to 17 with multiple sclerosis. Sequenced: blood.

The chain's CDR3 is CASSPSSEGAYEQYF. CDR3 bases: TGTGCCAGCAGCCCATCATCAGAGGGCGCCTACGAGCAGTACTTC. This rearrangement joins TRBV28 to TRBJ2-7; possible D gene TRBD2, 5 bases. The CDR3 contains 15 residues. CDR1 is MDHEN and CDR2 is SYDVKM in the germline V gene. Between the trimmed V and J ends, which lost 6 bases and 2 bases, there was a span of 17 bases.